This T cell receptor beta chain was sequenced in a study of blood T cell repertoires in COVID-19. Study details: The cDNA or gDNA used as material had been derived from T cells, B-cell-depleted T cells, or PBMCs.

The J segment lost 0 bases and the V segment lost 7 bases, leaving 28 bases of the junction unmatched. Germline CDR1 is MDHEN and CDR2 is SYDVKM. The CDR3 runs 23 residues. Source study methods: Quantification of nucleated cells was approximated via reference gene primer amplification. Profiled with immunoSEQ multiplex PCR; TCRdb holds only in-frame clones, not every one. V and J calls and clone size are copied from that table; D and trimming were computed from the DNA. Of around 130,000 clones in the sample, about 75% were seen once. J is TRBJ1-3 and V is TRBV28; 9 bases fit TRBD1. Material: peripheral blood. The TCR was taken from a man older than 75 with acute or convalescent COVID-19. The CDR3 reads CASISAFYPPGRDRVYSGNTIYF. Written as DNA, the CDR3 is TGTGCCAGCATCTCCGCTTTTTACCCGCCTGGCCGGGACAGGGTTTACTCTGGAAACACCATATATTTT.